Following are 30 T cell receptor beta chains from one sample sequenced in a study of cytomegalovirus exposure and HLA in healthy donors. Primers: 60 Vbeta forward and 13 Jbeta reverse. Only in-frame clones appear in the TCRdb table, and some are missing; sequencing was by immunoSEQ multiplex PCR. This sample's clone table lists under 90,000 clones. Sequencing was carried out using PBMCs. These receptors were obtained from a female donor in good health and CMV-seropositive.

The chain joins TRBV6-1 to TRBJ2-7; the D gene is possibly TRBD2 (6 bases). There are 12 residues in the CDR3. V lost 11 bases to trimming and J lost 2 bases, with 13 bases between them. CDR1 is MNHNS, CDR2 SASEGT, per germline. The CDR3 spells CAVGEAAYEQYF. CDR3 sequence (DNA): TGTGCCGTGGGGGAGGCGGCCTACGAGCAGTACTTC.

This chain links TRBV7-2 with TRBJ2-1; D is undetermined. Germline CDR1 is SGHTA and CDR2 is FQGNSA. CDR3 length: 15 amino acids. Trimming took 5 bases from V and 0 from J, leaving 11 bases between them. The CDR3 DNA reads TGTGCCAGCAGCACGACTCCCAGCTCCTACAATGAGCAGTTCTTC. This sequence encodes CASSTTPSSYNEQFF.

The chain combines TRBV7-2 with TRBJ1-6, with 8 bases identical to TRBD1. V trimming: 5 bases; J trimming: 3 bases; junction bases outside the gene matches: 6. The length of the CDR3 is 16 residues. From germline, CDR1 is SGHTA and CDR2 FQGNSA. In nucleotides, the CDR3 is TGTGCCAGCAGCCCCCAAGACAGGGGCTATAATTCACCCCTCCACTTT. Amino acids: CASSPQDRGYNSPLHF.

In the case of this clone: As the CDR3 is not closed by the conserved phenylalanine or tryptophan, this likely results from a read error. No DNA is shown, since the ends of the CDR3 on it are uncertain; the CDR3 is the one TCRdb lists. The V gene is TRBV6-5, the J gene TRBJ2-7; the D call of TRBD2 is as the table states it, not checked on the DNA. The CDR3 has 10 residues if both end residues are counted. The germline V gene encodes CDR1 MNHEY and CDR2 SVGAGI. The CDR3: CASSYRSRGI.

The genes are TRBV6-1 and TRBJ2-1; D may be TRBD2 (6 bases). Germline V gene sequence: CDR1 MNHNS, CDR2 SASEGT. CDR3 length equals 14 residues. V lost 2 bases, J lost 4 bases, and 9 bases lay in between. The CDR3 spells CASSELRGYNEQFF. CDR3 nucleotides: TGTGCCAGCAGTGAACTCCGGGGGTACAATGAGCAGTTCTTC.

This CDR3 is CASSERTSGRYEQYF. In DNA form, the CDR3 reads TGTGCCAGCAGTGAAAGGACTAGCGGGAGGTACGAGCAGTACTTC. This sequence joins TRBV6-1 and TRBJ2-7, with 14 bases that match TRBD2. Trimming at V came to 2 bases and at J to 4 bases, leaving 1 base not matched to a gene. The CDR3 is 15 amino acids. Germline lookup yields CDR1 MNHNS and CDR2 SASEGT.

The chain combines TRBV19 with TRBJ1-2; no reliable D call. CDR1 is LNHDA and CDR2 is SQIVND in the germline V gene (reference sequence). The V gene lost 10 bases and the J gene lost 4 bases, with 13 bases spanning the gap. The CDR3 length is 12 residues. CDR3 residues: CATWTGSYGYTF. The CDR3 nucleotides read TGTGCCACCTGGACCGGGAGCTATGGCTACACCTTC.

Regarding this clone: One junction end does not reproduce the germline sequence, and a read error may be involved. The gene calls are TRBV7-2 and TRBJ1-1; 9 nucleotides line up with TRBD1. The CDR3 extends over 15 amino acids. Germline V lookup: CDR1 SGHTA, CDR2 FQGNSA. This chain's CDR3 is CASSPRTGANAEAFF. The CDR3 bases are TGTGCCAGCAGCCCCCGGACAGGGGCGAACGCTGAAGCTTTCTTT.

The rearrangement joins TRBV10-1 to TRBJ2-2; no clear D gene. The CDR3 is made up of 13 amino acids. Germline lookup yields CDR1 WNHNN and CDR2 SYGVQD (reference sequence). V lost 3 bases, J lost 1 base, and 3 bases lay in between. Written as DNA, the CDR3 is TGCGCCAGCAGTGAACAGAACACCGGGGAGCTGTTTTTT. This sequence encodes CASSEQNTGELFF.

This chain joins TRBV7-9 and TRBJ2-5; possibly TRBD1 for D (5 bases). V dropped 3 bases and J dropped 4 bases, with 12 bases sitting between them. CDR1 and CDR2 from the germline V gene are SEHNR and FQNEAQ (reference sequence). The CDR3 has 14 residues. The CDR3 bases are TGTGCCAGCAGCTTCCAGGGTTATGGAGAGACCCAGTACTTC. Its translation is CASSFQGYGETQYF.

V is TRBV13 and J is TRBJ1-2; 8 positions agree with TRBD1. The CDR3 consists of 14 residues. V gave up 0 bases and J gave up 6 bases; unmatched junction bases: 3. CDR1 PRHDT and CDR2 FYEKMQ come from the germline V gene (reference sequence). The DNA of the CDR3 is TGTGCCAGCAGCTTAGGCAGGGGGCAAGATGGCTACACCTTC. Protein: CASSLGRGQDGYTF.

The V and J genes are TRBV4-3 and TRBJ1-2; D is ambiguous. Deletions cut 4 bases from V and 0 bases from J, with 15 bases between. Per germline, CDR1 LGHNA and CDR2 YSLEER. The CDR3 loop spans 16 amino acids. The CDR3 DNA follows: TGCGCCAGCAGCCCTGAGCGGCTTACTCCTAACTATGGCTACACCTTC. This gives the protein CASSPERLTPNYGYTF.

This rearrangement joins TRBV2 to TRBJ1-3; TRBD1 might be the D (6 bases). Germline CDR1 and CDR2: SNHLY and FYNNEI. The CDR3 is 16 amino acids. The V end was cut by 4 bases, the J end by 2 bases, with 15 bases between. CDR3 coding DNA: TGTGCCAGCAGTGGTTCCGTGGGGGCGGCTGGAAACACCATATATTTT. Translated: CASSGSVGAAGNTIYF. Full variable domain (remainder filled in from reference TRBV2 and TRBJ1-3): EPEVTQTPSHQVTQMGQEVILRCVPISNHLYFYWYRQILGQKVEFLVSFYNNEISEKSEIFDDQFSVERPDGSNFTLKIRSTKLEDSAMYFCASSGSVGAAGNTIYFGEGSWLTVV.

The rearrangement uses TRBV29-1 and TRBJ2-5, with 7 nucleotides matching TRBD2. V lost 6 bases and J lost 5; bases outside the gene matches: 6. Germline V gene data show CDR1 as SQVTM and CDR2 as ANQGSEA. CDR3 length: 12 amino acids. CDR3 sequence (DNA): TGCAGCGTGTGGGGGGGTTTGGAGACCCAGTACTTC. This sequence encodes CSVWGGLETQYF.

The rearrangement links TRBV5-6 to TRBJ1-5; D not resolved. CDR1 and CDR2 (germline): SGHDT, YYEEEE. Trimming took off 2 bases at V and 6 bases at J, with 6 bases between the two ends. The CDR3 is made up of 12 amino acids. The DNA of the CDR3 is TGTGCCAGCAGCTTCTCGGGTCAGCCCCAGCATTTT. As protein: CASSFSGQPQHF.

The chain uses TRBV7-2 and TRBJ2-7; TRBD2 is a possible D gene (5 bases). The CDR3 length is 16 residues. With 2 bases removed from V and 3 bases from J, the gap between germline ends came to 17 bases. CDR1 and CDR2 (germline): SGHTA, FQGNSA. The CDR3 DNA follows: TGTGCCAGCAGCTTAATCGTAACCGGAGGCCTCTACGAGCAGTACTTC. Protein product: CASSLIVTGGLYEQYF.

The chain is built from TRBV27 and TRBJ2-7; D uncertain. The germline CDR1 and CDR2 sequences are MNHEY and SMNVEV (reference sequence). The ends were cut back, 5 bases at V and 6 bases at J, with 14 bases in the middle. The CDR3 runs 13 residues. DNA of the CDR3: TGTGCCAGCAGTCTGTCGCCCTTAGCCGAGCAGTACTTC. This sequence encodes CASSLSPLAEQYF.

This chain uses TRBV5-1 with TRBJ1-2; D is undetermined. V was trimmed by 0 bases and J by 6 bases, leaving 12 bases between them. This CDR3 spans 14 amino acids. Germline CDR1 and CDR2: SGHRS and YFSETQ. For the CDR3, the DNA is TGCGCCAGCAGCTTGGAGTGGGCCGGCGATGGCTACACCTTC. This translates into CASSLEWAGDGYTF.

The chain joins TRBV5-1 to TRBJ1-2; D not resolved. CDR3 length: 14 amino acids. From germline, CDR1 is SGHRS and CDR2 YFSETQ. The ends were cut back, 3 bases at V and 6 bases at J, with 15 bases in the middle. CDR3 bases: TGCGCCAGCAGCTCGGCGGCGGAGGGTGATGGCTACACCTTC. Protein: CASSSAAEGDGYTF.

This chain links TRBV28 with TRBJ2-5; 8 nucleotides line up with TRBD2. The tail of the sequence fits TRBJ2-7 better, so the J call may be wrong. The germline CDR1 and CDR2 sequences are MDHEN and SYDVKM. The CDR3 length is 16 residues. The CDR3 sequence: CASSYTSGRKSYEQYF. The CDR3 DNA sequence: TGTGCCAGCAGTTACACCAGCGGGAGAAAATCCTACGAGCAGTACTTC.

The chain employs TRBV7-3 and TRBJ2-3, with D unclear. Germline assignment: CDR1 SGHTA and CDR2 FQGTGA. V gave up 0 bases and J gave up 6 bases, with 7 bases separating them. The CDR3 consists of 13 residues. The CDR3 sequence is CASSLTIGDTQYF. The CDR3, as DNA: TGTGCCAGCAGCTTAACGATCGGGGATACGCAGTATTTT.

The rearrangement uses TRBV6-1 and TRBJ2-1, with D possibly matching TRBD2 (7 bases). The CDR3 consists of 14 residues. Germline CDR1 MNHNS, CDR2 SASEGT. V gave up 0 bases and J gave up 11 bases, with 14 bases separating them. The chain's CDR3 is CASSEASRGGKQFF. The CDR3 DNA follows: TGTGCCAGCAGTGAAGCCAGTAGGGGGGGGAAGCAGTTCTTC.

As to this clone: The same CDR3 is also encoded by other DNA sequences in this sample. V and J are TRBV28 and TRBJ1-1; 8 positions match TRBD1. CDR3 length equals 15 residues. Germline V gene sequence: CDR1 MDHEN, CDR2 SYDVKM. V lost 3 bases to trimming and J lost 0 bases; unmatched junction nucleotides: 3. This CDR3 reads CASSLAGGLNTEAFF. CDR3 nucleotides: TGTGCCAGCAGTTTGGCAGGGGGCTTGAACACTGAAGCTTTCTTT.

The chain couples TRBV6-6 to TRBJ2-4, with D perhaps TRBD1 (6 bases). Germline lookup yields CDR1 MNHNY and CDR2 SVGAGI (reference sequence). This CDR3 contains 16 residues. V lost 0 bases and J 1 base, leaving 10 bases between the germline ends. The CDR3 sequence: CASSYSHGQAKNIQYF. The CDR3 region has the DNA TGTGCCAGCAGTTACTCCCATGGACAGGCCAAAAACATTCAGTACTTC.

J is TRBJ1-6 and V is TRBV7-2; D is undetermined. CDR1 SGHTA and CDR2 FQGNSA come from the germline V gene. This CDR3 contains 16 residues. Trimming took off 1 base at V and 0 bases at J, with 7 bases between the two ends. The CDR3 loop reads CASSLGLSSYNSPLHF. As DNA, the CDR3 is TGTGCCAGCAGCTTAGGACTGAGCTCCTATAATTCACCCCTCCACTTT.

Turning to this clone: One end of the junction fails to match germline, which may point to a read error. At the DNA level, this CDR3 is encoded by other sequences in the same sample as well. V gene TRBV19 combines with J gene TRBJ2-7, with 7 nucleotides matching TRBD1. CDR1 and CDR2 from the germline V gene are LNHDA and SQIVND (reference sequence). The CDR3 runs 15 residues. The CDR3 DNA is TGCGCCAGTAGTGTCAGACAGGGCGGCTCTAACGAGCAGTACTTC. The encoded protein is CASSVRQGGSNEQYF.

The rearrangement uses TRBV5-1 and TRBJ1-1, with D unclear. The CDR3 consists of 13 residues. Trimming removed 1 base from V and 1 base from J, with 5 bases in between. Germline values: CDR1 SGHRS, CDR2 YFSETQ. The CDR3 sequence: CASSLSPNTEAFF. DNA of the CDR3: TGCGCCAGCAGCTTGAGCCCGAACACTGAAGCTTTCTTT.

The chain carries TRBV15 and TRBJ1-6; D gene unclear. CDR1 and CDR2 (germline): LNHNV, YYDKDF (reference sequence). V dropped 3 bases and J dropped 6 bases, with 9 bases sitting between them. CDR3 length: 14 amino acids. The CDR3 reads CATSSVLSNSPLHF. CDR3 nucleotide sequence: TGTGCCACCAGCAGCGTCCTGAGTAATTCACCCCTCCACTTT.

The V and J genes are TRBV23-1 and TRBJ1-5; D unresolved. TRBV23-1 is an open reading frame whose function is uncertain. The CDR3 extends over 14 amino acids. V lost 4 bases, J lost 5 bases, and 12 bases lay in between. The CDR3 region has the DNA TGCGCCAGCAGTCTTTTCATCCGGGATCAGCCCCAGCATTTT. Its translation: CASSLFIRDQPQHF.

The rearrangement links TRBV18 to TRBJ1-4, with a possible D match to TRBD1 (6 bases). CDR1 and CDR2 from the germline V gene are KGHSH and LQKENI. CDR3 length equals 15 residues. Trimming took off 4 bases at V and 5 bases at J, with 14 bases between the two ends. Here the CDR3 reads CASSHRQDPNEKLFF. The CDR3 DNA reads TGTGCCAGCTCACATCGACAGGACCCCAATGAAAAACTGTTTTTT.